This section outlines one T cell receptor (beta chain) sequence together with its context. The sample originates from a study of blood T cell repertoires in COVID-19. Study details: Researchers got acute and convalescent COVID-19 samples from the United States, Italy and Spain. PBMCs, B-cell-depleted T cells, or T cells were the source of the cDNA or gDNA that made up the material.

CDR3 length equals 15 residues. In the original analysis: Estimates of nucleated cell counts were drawn from the amplification of reference gene primers. The table came from immunoSEQ multiplex PCR; TCRdb's copy has only in-frame clones and leaves some out. V and J calls and clone size are those listed in that table; D and trimming were worked out from the DNA. The sample has fewer than 300,000 clones; around 86% are singletons. This sequence originates from a middle-aged woman who had recovered from COVID-19. The chain is built from TRBV21-1 and TRBJ1-2. TRBV21-1 is annotated as a pseudogene. Material: peripheral blood. The CDR3 loop is CASTNTGEGNDGYTF. CDR3 sequence (DNA): TGTGCCAGCACCAATACGGGGGAGGGAAACGATGGCTACACCTTC.